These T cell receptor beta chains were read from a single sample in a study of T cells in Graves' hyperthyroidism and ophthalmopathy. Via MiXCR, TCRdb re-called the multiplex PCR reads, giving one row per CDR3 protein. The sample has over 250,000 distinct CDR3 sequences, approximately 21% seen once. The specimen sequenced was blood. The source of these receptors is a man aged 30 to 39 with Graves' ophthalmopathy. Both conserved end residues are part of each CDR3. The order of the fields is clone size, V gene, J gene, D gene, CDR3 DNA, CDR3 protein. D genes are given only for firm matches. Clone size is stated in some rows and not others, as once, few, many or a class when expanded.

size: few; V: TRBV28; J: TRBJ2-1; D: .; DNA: TGTGCCAGCACCTCCCCGGGAACTTTATTAGGGGAGTTCTTC; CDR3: CASTSPGTLLGEFF
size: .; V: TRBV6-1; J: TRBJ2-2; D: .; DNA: TGTGCCAGCAGTGAGAACCAGAACACCGGGGAGCTGTTTTTT; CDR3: CASSENQNTGELFF
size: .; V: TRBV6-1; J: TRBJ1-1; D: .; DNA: TGTGCCAGCTCCCTAGACAGGCGCGGCGCTGAAGCTTTCTTT; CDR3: CASSLDRRGAEAFF
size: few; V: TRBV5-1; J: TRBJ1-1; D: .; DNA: TGCGCCAGCAGCTTTGTACACTACGACACTGAAGCTTTCTTT; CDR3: CASSFVHYDTEAFF
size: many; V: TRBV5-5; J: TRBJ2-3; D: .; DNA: TGTGCCAGCAGCTTGAGTCTGCACGATACGCAGTATTTT; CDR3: CASSLSLHDTQYF
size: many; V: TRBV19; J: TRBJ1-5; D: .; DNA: TGTGCCAGTAGTATTTATGGTCAGCCCCAGCATTTT; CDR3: CASSIYGQPQHF
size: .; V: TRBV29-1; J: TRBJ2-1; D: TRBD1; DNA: TGCAGCGCTCGTAAGATGGACAGGGCTTCTTACGAGCAGTTCTTC; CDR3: CSARKMDRASYEQFF
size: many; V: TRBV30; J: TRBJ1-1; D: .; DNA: TGTGCCTGGAGTGTAACCAGGGAATACGCTGAAGCTTTCTTT; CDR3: CAWSVTREYAEAFF
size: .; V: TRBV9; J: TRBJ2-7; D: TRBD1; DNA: TGTGCCAGCAGCGGTTCCAGACAGGGGTTAACCTACGAGCAGTACTTC; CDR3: CASSGSRQGLTYEQYF
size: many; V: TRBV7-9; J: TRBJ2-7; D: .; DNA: TGTGCCAGCAGCTTAGCCCACCTCGGGGAGCAGTACTTC; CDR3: CASSLAHLGEQYF
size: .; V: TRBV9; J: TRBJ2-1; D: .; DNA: TGCGCCAGCAGCCTGAGCGCGAGCTCCTACAGTGAGCAGTTCTTC; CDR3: CASSLSASSYSEQFF
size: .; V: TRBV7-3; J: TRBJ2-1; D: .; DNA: TGTGCCAGCAGCCCGCGACTAGTAGGGGCCGATGAGCAGTTCTTC; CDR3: CASSPRLVGADEQFF
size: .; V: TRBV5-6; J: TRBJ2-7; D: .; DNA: TGTGCCAGCAGCGTGGGCAGCGCCGAGCAGTACTTC; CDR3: CASSVGSAEQYF
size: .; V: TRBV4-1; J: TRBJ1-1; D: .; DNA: TGCGCCAGCAGCCACAGGGGAGGTAACACTGAAGCTTTCTTT; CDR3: CASSHRGGNTEAFF
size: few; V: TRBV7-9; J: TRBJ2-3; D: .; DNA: TGTGCCAGCAGTTTTATAGGAGATACGCAGTATTTT; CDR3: CASSFIGDTQYF
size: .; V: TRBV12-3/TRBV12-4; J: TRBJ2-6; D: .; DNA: TGTGCCAGCAGTTTGCCCCACTCTGGGGCCAACGTCCTGACTTTC; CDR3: CASSLPHSGANVLTF
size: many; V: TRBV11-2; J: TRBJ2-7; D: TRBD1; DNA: TGTGCCAGCAGCTTAGTGACAGGGATCTACGAGCAGTACTTC; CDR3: CASSLVTGIYEQYF
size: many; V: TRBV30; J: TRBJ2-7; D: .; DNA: TGTGCCTGGAGCGGCGGGCCGAAAGCCGGATGGCAGTACTTC; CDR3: CAWSGGPKAGWQYF